This T cell receptor (beta chain) emerged from a study of cytomegalovirus exposure and HLA in healthy donors. Whole-study results and caveats: Cytomegalovirus status, reportedly, was diagnosed with high specificity and sensitivity by the classifier. Apart from CMV serostatus, no immune exposure information was available. Later analysis demonstrated an association between a missense DCLRE1C variant and TCR beta V- and J-gene trimming. Certain indistinguishable V segments, among them TRBV6-2 and TRBV6-3, were excluded.

V shed 5 bases and J shed 4 bases, with 15 bases lying between them. This CDR3 has 16 residues. Germline-derived CDR1 and CDR2 are MNHEY and SMNVEV (reference sequence). As for this clone: Its antigen is not identified.

With 60 Vbeta and 13 Jbeta primers, the PCR was carried out. Using immunoSEQ multiplex PCR, the repertoire was profiled, and TCRdb retains in-frame clones only, with some absent. The sample holds fewer than 130,000 clones, 65% seen once. The source is a man aged 30 to 45 in good health and CMV-seropositive. This chain uses TRBV27 with TRBJ1-6; D perhaps matches TRBD1 (5 bases). Specimen: PBMCs. DNA for the CDR3: TGTGCCAGCAGTGCCTCAGGCGGGACTTATAATTCACCCCTCCACTTT. It encodes CASSASGGTYNSPLHF.